Listed here are 30 T cell receptor beta chains from one sample, sequenced in a study of blood T cell repertoires in COVID-19. Profiled with immunoSEQ multiplex PCR; TCRdb holds only in-frame clones, not every one. The repertoire holds 130,000 or so clones, with roughly 91% as singletons. Sequenced: peripheral blood. These receptors originate from a man in his 60s with COVID-19, enrolled during active disease.

This clone came up once. The V and J genes are TRBV28 and TRBJ2-3; maybe TRBD2 (7 bases). Looked up from germline, CDR1 is MDHEN and CDR2 is SYDVKM. This CDR3 spans 15 amino acids. V was shortened by 7 bases and J by 0 bases, with 14 bases between the two germline ends. The CDR3 DNA sequence: TGTGCCAGCACAACCGGGGGGCAAAGCACAGATACGCAGTATTTT. Its protein is CASTTGGQSTDTQYF.

The genes are TRBV4-2 and TRBJ2-2; D possibly corresponds to TRBD2 (6 bases). Trimming cost V 2 bases and J 0 bases, with 13 bases left between them. CDR1 and CDR2 from the germline V gene are LGHNA and YNFKEQ. The CDR3 has 17 residues. CDR3 amino acids: CASSQSIAVTNTGELFF. CDR3 bases: TGTGCCAGCAGCCAATCAATAGCGGTTACGAACACCGGGGAGCTGTTTTTT.

This chain links TRBV27 with TRBJ1-6; 7 positions match TRBD1. The germline V gene has CDR1 MNHEY and CDR2 SMNVEV (reference sequence). The CDR3 sequence is 15 residues long. Trimming at V came to 6 bases and at J to 7 bases, leaving 9 bases not matched to a gene. The CDR3, as DNA: TGTGCCAGCAGGCCCCCGGGACAGCTAAATTCACCCCTCCACTTT. It encodes CASRPPGQLNSPLHF.

The rearrangement links TRBV19 to TRBJ1-2, with TRBD1 identical over 7 bases. This CDR3 spans 13 amino acids. The germline V gene has CDR1 LNHDA and CDR2 SQIVND (reference sequence). V lost 6 bases, J lost 3 bases, and 4 bases stayed unmatched. CDR3 DNA sequence: TGTGCCAGTAGAGGTACAGGGGACTATGGCTACACCTTC. As protein: CASRGTGDYGYTF.

The V gene is TRBV15, the J gene TRBJ2-4; D gene ambiguous. The CDR3 is 15 residues long. V gave up 0 bases and J gave up 4 bases, with 10 bases separating them. Germline CDR1 reads LNHNV; CDR2 reads YYDKDF (reference sequence). CDR3 in DNA: TGTGCCACCAGCAGAGATGAGGTCTCGAAAAACATTCAGTACTTC. Translation gives CATSRDEVSKNIQYF.

This sequence joins TRBV28 and TRBJ2-7; tentatively, D is TRBD1 (6 bases). The CDR3 sequence is 11 residues long. Germline-derived CDR1 and CDR2 are MDHEN and SYDVKM. V lost 10 bases to trimming and J lost 3 bases, with 10 bases between them. CDR3 coding DNA: TGTGCCATCAGAGGGGGCTACGAGCAGTACTTC. This translates into CAIRGGYEQYF.

V is TRBV10-1 and J is TRBJ1-4; 7 nucleotides align to TRBD1. The CDR3 has 16 residues. Germline V gene data show CDR1 as WNHNN and CDR2 as SYGVQD (reference sequence). J was trimmed by 5 bases and V by 7 bases; bases with no gene match: 13. Here the CDR3 DNA reads TGCGCCAGCAACCTCGGACAGGAAGTCGGGAATGAAAAACTGTTTTTT. Translated, it gives CASNLGQEVGNEKLFF.

The chain carries TRBV19 and TRBJ2-7; D might be TRBD2 (8 bases). Germline CDR1 reads LNHDA; CDR2 reads SQIVND (reference sequence). Trimming cost V 4 bases and J 6 bases, with 16 bases left between them. CDR3 size: 14 residues. The CDR3 is CASSKQGTSLEQYF. Here the CDR3 DNA reads TGTGCCAGTAGTAAACAGGGGACTAGTCTCGAGCAGTACTTC.

V and J are TRBV7-2 and TRBJ2-5; TRBD2 matches 9 bases. The germline CDR1 and CDR2 sequences are SGHTA and FQGNSA. The CDR3 is made up of 16 amino acids. The J segment lost 5 bases and the V segment lost 2 bases, leaving 9 bases of the junction unmatched. The CDR3 DNA is TGTGCCAGCAGCTTATGGAGGCGGGGGGGTGAGGAGACCCAGTACTTC. This codes for CASSLWRRGGEETQYF.

J is TRBJ1-6 and V is TRBV5-1; TRBD1 agrees at 9 bases. Germline V gene data show CDR1 as SGHRS and CDR2 as YFSETQ. The CDR3 is 15 amino acids. V lost 4 bases to trimming and J lost 6 bases; unmatched junction nucleotides: 5. CDR3 in amino acids: CASSPPGQGNSPLHF. The CDR3 DNA sequence: TGCGCCAGCAGCCCCCCGGGACAGGGTAATTCACCCCTCCACTTT.

A single count supports this clone. The chain recombines TRBV5-1 with TRBJ1-3; D is possibly TRBD1 (5 bases). Germline CDR1 is SGHRS and CDR2 is YFSETQ. This CDR3 has 15 residues. V was cut by 0 bases and J by 4 bases, with 11 bases left in between. For the CDR3, the DNA is TGCGCCAGCAGCTTGGCCGGGGGGTCCGGAAACACCATATATTTT. Translated, it gives CASSLAGGSGNTIYF.

Only a few counts were recorded for this clone. The chain recombines TRBV2 with TRBJ2-1, with 11 bases fitting TRBD2. This CDR3 has 15 residues. J was trimmed by 6 bases and V by 6 bases; bases with no gene match: 7. The V gene's germline CDR1 is SNHLY and CDR2 FYNNEI. The CDR3 nucleotides are TGTGCCAGCAGAGCCCGTAGCGGGGGGGCCAATGAGCAGTTCTTC. Protein product: CASRARSGGANEQFF.

DNA for the CDR3: TGTGCCAGCACCGGGACAGGGGAAAGCCAAGAGACCCAGTACTTC. Translating gives CASTGTGESQETQYF. V gene TRBV2 combines with J gene TRBJ2-5; TRBD1 aligns across 10 bases. In germline, CDR1 is SNHLY, CDR2 FYNNEI. This CDR3 spans 15 amino acids. The trim removed 7 bases at V and 1 base at J, leaving 6 bases unmatched.

The J gene is TRBJ2-2, the V gene TRBV7-3, with D perhaps TRBD2 (6 bases). There are 19 residues in the CDR3. Germline loops: CDR1 SGHTA, CDR2 FQGTGA. Trimming pared 2 bases from V and 0 bases from J, leaving 19 bases between. DNA for the CDR3: TGTGCCAGCAGCTTAGAGTCAATGTACTGGGGGGCGAACACCGGGGAGCTGTTTTTT. Translation: CASSLESMYWGANTGELFF.

This chain joins TRBV18 and TRBJ2-3; D might be TRBD2 (6 bases). The V gene's germline CDR1 is KGHSH and CDR2 LQKENI. The CDR3 covers 15 residues. V lost 5 bases, J lost 3 bases, and 15 bases lay in between. The chain's CDR3 is CASSNSWGRTDTQYF. DNA for the CDR3: TGTGCCAGCTCAAATAGCTGGGGGAGGACAGATACGCAGTATTTT.

The CDR3 sequence is CAITSGQGDTGELFF. DNA of the CDR3: TGTGCCATCACTTCCGGACAGGGAGACACCGGGGAGCTGTTTTTT. V usage is TRBV10-3 and J usage is TRBJ2-2; 8 bases are a match to TRBD1. Germline loops: CDR1 ENHRY, CDR2 SYGVKD. The CDR3 consists of 15 residues. With V trimmed by 7 bases and J by 3 bases, 7 bases remained unmatched.

This clone was seen a few times. V gene TRBV27 combines with J gene TRBJ1-2, with 9 bases aligning to TRBD1. This CDR3 has 15 residues. Germline trimming cut 5 bases from V and 8 bases from J; bases unmatched to any gene: 12. The germline V gene encodes CDR1 MNHEY and CDR2 SMNVEV (reference sequence). CDR3 sequence reads: CASSTNRDREGGYTF. DNA of the CDR3: TGTGCCAGCAGTACAAACCGGGACAGGGAGGGAGGCTACACCTTC.

The CDR3 spells CASSRLQGPNQPQHF. The CDR3 DNA reads as TGTGCCAGCAGCCGCCTACAGGGGCCCAATCAGCCCCAGCATTTT. The chain carries TRBV2 and TRBJ1-5, with 7 bases fitting TRBD1. The CDR3 runs 15 residues. The J segment lost 3 bases and the V segment lost 6 bases, leaving 8 bases of the junction unmatched. The V gene's germline CDR1 is SNHLY and CDR2 FYNNEI. The whole variable domain, filled in from reference TRBV2 and TRBJ1-5, reads EPEVTQTPSHQVTQMGQEVILRCVPISNHLYFYWYRQILGQKVEFLVSFYNNEISEKSEIFDDQFSVERPDGSNFTLKIRSTKLEDSAMYFCASSRLQGPNQPQHFGDGTRLSIL.

J is TRBJ2-7 and V is TRBV18; 10 positions agree with TRBD1. Germline trimming cut 4 bases from V and 6 bases from J; bases unmatched to any gene: 3. The CDR3 is made up of 13 amino acids. Per germline, CDR1 KGHSH and CDR2 LQKENI. The CDR3 sequence: CASSRDRGSEQYF. The DNA for the CDR3 is TGTGCCAGCTCACGGGACAGGGGTTCCGAGCAGTACTTC.

The V call is TRBV19, the J call TRBJ1-5; 7 nucleotides align to TRBD1. This CDR3 has 15 residues. Trimming at V came to 3 bases and at J to 4 bases, leaving 6 bases not matched to a gene. Germline V CDR1 and CDR2: LNHDA, SQIVND (reference sequence). The CDR3 spells CASSMEGTVNQPQHF. The DNA for the CDR3 is TGTGCCAGTAGTATGGAAGGGACAGTTAATCAGCCCCAGCATTTT.

The rearrangement joins TRBV11-3 to TRBJ2-7, with D hard to call. Germline-derived CDR1 and CDR2 are SGHNT and YENEEA. Trimming pared 1 base from V and 0 bases from J, leaving 10 bases between. CDR3 length equals 15 residues. CDR3 DNA: TGTGCCAGCAGCTTAGGTAACAGCCCCTCCTACGAGCAGTACTTC. Translation: CASSLGNSPSYEQYF. The entire variable domain, with the rest obtained from reference TRBV11-3 and TRBJ2-7, is as follows: EAGVVQSPRYKIIEKKQPVAFWCNPISGHNTLYWYLQNLGQGPELLIRYENEEAVDDSQLPKDRFSAERLKGVDSTLKIQPAELGDSAVYLCASSLGNSPSYEQYFGPGTRLTVT.

V usage is TRBV15 and J usage is TRBJ1-1, with 8 bases identical to TRBD1. CDR3 length equals 16 residues. V lost 2 bases, J lost 1 base, and 6 bases stayed unmatched. The germline V gene has CDR1 LNHNV and CDR2 YYDKDF (reference sequence). The CDR3 is CATSRFTGTGNTEAFF. CDR3 nucleotides: TGTGCCACCAGCAGATTCACCGGGACAGGGAACACTGAAGCTTTCTTT.

The J gene is TRBJ2-1, the V gene TRBV9, with 10 bases matching TRBD2. The V gene end was trimmed by 0 bases and the J gene end by 4 bases; junction bases not matched to a gene: 1. Looked up from germline, CDR1 is SGDLS and CDR2 is YYNGEE. This CDR3 is built from 15 residues. CDR3 loop: CASSVDSGGYNEQFF. The CDR3 coding sequence is TGTGCCAGCAGCGTAGATAGCGGGGGGTACAATGAGCAGTTCTTC.

The rearrangement links TRBV11-3 to TRBJ1-5; D gene ambiguous. V gave up 1 base and J gave up 10 bases, with 17 bases separating them. The germline V gene encodes CDR1 SGHNT and CDR2 YENEEA. The CDR3 runs 15 residues. CDR3 sequence (DNA): TGTGCCAGCAGCTTAGCTCGGTTTAGCAATTGTCCCCAGCATTTT. Protein: CASSLARFSNCPQHF.

V usage is TRBV25-1 and J usage is TRBJ1-4; 8 bases match TRBD1. The CDR3 has 14 residues. Germline CDR1 MGHDK, CDR2 SYGVNS. Trimming at V came to 6 bases and at J to 6 bases, leaving 6 bases not matched to a gene. Here the CDR3 DNA reads TGTGCCAGCAGACGGACAGGGACAGATGAAAAACTGTTTTTT. Protein product: CASRRTGTDEKLFF.

The rearrangement links TRBV4-1 to TRBJ1-2; D is undetermined. The V and J ends lost 1 base and 8 bases respectively, with 14 bases between them. From germline, CDR1 is MGHRA and CDR2 YSYEKL. The CDR3 is made up of 14 amino acids. CDR3 bases: TGCGCCAGCAGCCAAGTAGACATTGTGACGGGCTACACCTTC. Translation gives CASSQVDIVTGYTF.

This chain uses TRBV25-1 with TRBJ1-1; no clear D gene. V gave up 6 bases and J gave up 3 bases, with 14 bases separating them. The length of the CDR3 is 14 residues. In germline, CDR1 is MGHDK, CDR2 SYGVNS. This CDR3 is CASSQRGRDTEAFF. In DNA form, the CDR3 reads TGTGCCAGCAGCCAGCGGGGTAGGGACACTGAAGCTTTCTTT.

CDR3 bases: TGTGCCACCAGCAGAGATCAATCGGGACATTTTAACTATGGCTACACCTTC. It specifies CATSRDQSGHFNYGYTF. The chain combines TRBV15 with TRBJ1-2; D perhaps matches TRBD1 (6 bases). CDR1 is LNHNV, CDR2 YYDKDF, per germline (reference sequence). The CDR3 loop spans 17 amino acids. V lost 0 bases and J lost 1, with 15 bases in between.

The V and J genes are TRBV4-1 and TRBJ1-1; D remains ambiguous. This CDR3 is built from 14 residues. Germline CDR1 and CDR2: MGHRA and YSYEKL. V gave up 4 bases and J gave up 3 bases, with 12 bases separating them. This CDR3 is CASSLYDRDTEAFF. The DNA for the CDR3 is TGCGCCAGCAGCCTCTATGACCGGGACACTGAAGCTTTCTTT.

The chain carries TRBV9 and TRBJ2-7; weak D call: TRBD2 (5 bases). Trimming took 0 bases from V and 7 from J, leaving 14 bases between them. CDR1 and CDR2 from the germline V gene are SGDLS and YYNGEE. This CDR3 has 14 amino acids. The CDR3 nucleotides read TGTGCCAGCAGCGTAGTCAGCGAACTAGGGGAGCAGTACTTC. Protein: CASSVVSELGEQYF. The entire variable domain, with the rest obtained from reference TRBV9 and TRBJ2-7, is as follows: DSGVTQTPKHLITATGQRVTLRCSPRSGDLSVYWYQQSLDQGLQFLIQYYNGEERAKGNILERFSAQQFPDLHSELNLSSLELGDSALYFCASSVVSELGEQYFGPGTRLTVT.